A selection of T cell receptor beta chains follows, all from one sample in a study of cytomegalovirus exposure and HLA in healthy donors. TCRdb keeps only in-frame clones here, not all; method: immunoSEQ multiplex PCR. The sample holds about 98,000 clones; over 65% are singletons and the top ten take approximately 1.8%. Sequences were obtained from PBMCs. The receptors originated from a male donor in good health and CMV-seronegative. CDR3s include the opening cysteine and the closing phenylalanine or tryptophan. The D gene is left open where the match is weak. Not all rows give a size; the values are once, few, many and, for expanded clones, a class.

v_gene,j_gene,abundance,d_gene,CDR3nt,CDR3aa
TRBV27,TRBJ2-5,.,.,TGTGCCAGCAGTCCACTAGTATCACGAGAGACCCAGTACTTC,CASSPLVSRETQYF
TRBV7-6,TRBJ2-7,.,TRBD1,TGTGCCAGCAGCCCAGGGACAGGGGGCTCTTACGAGCAGTACTTC,CASSPGTGGSYEQYF
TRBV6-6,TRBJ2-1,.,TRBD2,TGTGCCAGCAGAACGACTAGCGGGAGCTCCTACAATGAGCAGTTCTTC,CASRTTSGSSYNEQFF
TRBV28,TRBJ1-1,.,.,TGTGCCAGCAGTTCTCCGGGACATCGCGATGAAGCTTTCTTT,CASSSPGHRDEAFF
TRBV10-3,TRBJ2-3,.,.,TGTGCCATCAGACGGTTCAGCACAGATACGCAGTATTTT,CAIRRFSTDTQYF
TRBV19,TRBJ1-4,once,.,TGTGCCAGTATGCAGGGGAGTGAAAAACTGTTTTTT,CASMQGSEKLFF
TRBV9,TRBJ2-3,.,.,TGTGCCAGCAGCGCCTGGGACACCAGCACAGATACGCAGTATTTT,CASSAWDTSTDTQYF
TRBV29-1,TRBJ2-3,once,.,TGCAGCGTTGAAGATCGCAGGGGAGATACGCAGTATTTT,CSVEDRRGDTQYF
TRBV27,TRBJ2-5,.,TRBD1,TGTGCCAGCAGTTATACAGGGGGACGGGAGACCCAGTACTTC,CASSYTGGRETQYF
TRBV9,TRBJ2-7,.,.,TGTGCCAGCAGCGTAGCGTACAACTCCTACGAGCAGTACTTC,CASSVAYNSYEQYF
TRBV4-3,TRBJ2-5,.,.,TGCGCCAGCAGCCAATGGCAGGGGGGTCAAGAGACCCAGTACTTC,CASSQWQGGQETQYF
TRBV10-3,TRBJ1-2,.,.,TGTGCCATCACTCCGACAGGCGTTGGCTATGGCTACACCTTC,CAITPTGVGYGYTF
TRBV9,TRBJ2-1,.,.,TGTGCCAGCAGCCTCAGAGCGGGCCGGAGCTCCTACAATGAGCAGTTCTTC,CASSLRAGRSSYNEQFF
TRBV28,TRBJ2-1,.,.,TGTGCCAGCAGTTTATCCTTCCTCGATGAGCAGTTCTTC,CASSLSFLDEQFF
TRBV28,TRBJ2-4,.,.,TGTGCCAGCAGTTTATGGGCAGGGGCCACCCAAAACATTCAGTACTTC,CASSLWAGATQNIQYF
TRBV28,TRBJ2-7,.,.,TGTGCCAGCAGAACAGGGATCGCCTACGAGCAGTACTTC,CASRTGIAYEQYF
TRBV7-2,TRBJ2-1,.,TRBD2,TGTGCCAGCAGCTTAGGCCCGGGGAGGGATGAGCAGTTCTTC,CASSLGPGRDEQFF
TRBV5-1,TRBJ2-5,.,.,TGCGCCAGCAGCTTGAGCTTAGAGACCCAGTACTTC,CASSLSLETQYF
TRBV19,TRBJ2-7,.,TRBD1,TGTGCCAGTAGTCCGTACAGGGGCGAGCAGTACTTC,CASSPYRGEQYF
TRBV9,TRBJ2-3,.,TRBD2,TGTGCCAGCAGCGTGGCGGGGGGGAGTGGGACGCAGTATTTT,CASSVAGGSGTQYF
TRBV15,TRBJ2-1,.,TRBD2,TGTGCCACCAGCAGAGATGCAGCGGGGATCAATGAGCAGTTCTTC,CATSRDAAGINEQFF
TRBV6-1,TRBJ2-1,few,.,TGTGCCAGCAGTGGCCTAGACAATGAGCAGTTCTTC,CASSGLDNEQFF
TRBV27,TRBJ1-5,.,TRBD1,TGTGCCAGCAGGATAGGGACAGATAGCAATCAGCCCCAGCATTTT,CASRIGTDSNQPQHF
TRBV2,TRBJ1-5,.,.,TGTGCCAGCACCCGAGGGGGGGCCCAGCCCCAGCATTTT,CASTRGGAQPQHF
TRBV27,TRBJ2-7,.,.,TGTGCCAGCAGTCCCAGCTCCTACGAGCAGTACTTC,CASSPSSYEQYF
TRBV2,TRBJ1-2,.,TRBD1,TGTGCCAGCAGTGAGCAGGGGGAGTATAACTATGGCTACACCTTC,CASSEQGEYNYGYTF
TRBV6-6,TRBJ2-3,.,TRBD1,TGTGCCAGCAGTTACGGACAGGGGGCTGAGGATACGCAGTATTTT,CASSYGQGAEDTQYF
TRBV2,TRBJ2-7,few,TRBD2,TGTGCCTCCAGCGGGAGCTACGAGCAGTACTTC,CASSGSYEQYF
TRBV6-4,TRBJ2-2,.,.,TGTGCCAGCAGTGACAGGGGTACAAACACCGGGGAGCTGTTTTTT,CASSDRGTNTGELFF
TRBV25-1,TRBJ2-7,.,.,TGTGCCAGCAGGGGCCCACAGTATTCGCCTGTCGAGCAGTACTTC,CASRGPQYSPVEQYF
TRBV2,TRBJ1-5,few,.,TGTGCCAGCAGTGCGTTCGGGGGGATCGGGGGTAGCAATCAGCCCCAGCATTTT,CASSAFGGIGGSNQPQHF